The clone carrying this T cell receptor beta chain was recorded at least ten times. This sample's time point: newly diagnosed GD, antithyroid drugs for less than 3 months. Following extraction of RNA from PBMCs, that RNA was used to make the TCR library. This entry comes from a study of regulatory T cells in long-lasting Graves disease. Arm-PCR of CDR3 regions and iRepertoire HTBI primers were the basis on which TCR beta libraries were built. TCRdb recomputed calls from the multiplex PCR reads with MiXCR, one row per CDR3 protein. The profile covers 400,000 to 500,000 distinct CDR3 sequences, with approximately 15% appearing a single time and approximately 7.8% taken by the ten largest. The V and J ends lost 7 bases and 3 bases respectively, with 12 bases between them. From germline, CDR1 is SNHLY and CDR2 FYNNEI. This CDR3 is 14 amino acids long. Another study also made use of these data, one on T cells in Graves' hyperthyroidism and ophthalmopathy.

This TCR derives from a woman aged 40 to 50 with Graves disease. This sequence joins TRBV2 and TRBJ2-2; D remains unclear. The material was peripheral blood mononuclear cells (PBMCs), obtained at new diagnosis, from a patient treated with antithyroid drugs. Here the CDR3 reads CASMRQVDTGELFF. The CDR3 DNA follows: TGTGCCAGCATGCGTCAGGTGGACACCGGGGAGCTGTTTTTT. The complete variable domain, with remaining parts taken from reference TRBV2 and TRBJ2-2, reads EPEVTQTPSHQVTQMGQEVILRCVPISNHLYFYWYRQILGQKVEFLVSFYNNEISEKSEIFDDQFSVERPDGSNFTLKIRSTKLEDSAMYFCASMRQVDTGELFFGEGSRLTVL.